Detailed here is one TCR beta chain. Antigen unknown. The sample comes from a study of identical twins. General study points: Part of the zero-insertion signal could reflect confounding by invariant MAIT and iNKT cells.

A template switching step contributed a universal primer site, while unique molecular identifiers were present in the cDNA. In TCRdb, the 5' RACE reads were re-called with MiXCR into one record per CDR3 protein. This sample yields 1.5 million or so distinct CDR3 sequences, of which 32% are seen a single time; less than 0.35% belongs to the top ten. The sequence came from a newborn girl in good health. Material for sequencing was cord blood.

This chain's CDR3 is CSARASDNWNYGYTF. CDR3 DNA sequence: TGCAGTGCTAGAGCGTCAGATAACTGGAACTATGGCTACACCTTC. The chain couples TRBV20-1 to TRBJ1-2; D remains ambiguous. The CDR3 is 15 residues long. From germline, CDR1 is DFQATT and CDR2 SNEGSKA (reference sequence). V was pared by 1 base and J by 2 bases, with 14 bases between.